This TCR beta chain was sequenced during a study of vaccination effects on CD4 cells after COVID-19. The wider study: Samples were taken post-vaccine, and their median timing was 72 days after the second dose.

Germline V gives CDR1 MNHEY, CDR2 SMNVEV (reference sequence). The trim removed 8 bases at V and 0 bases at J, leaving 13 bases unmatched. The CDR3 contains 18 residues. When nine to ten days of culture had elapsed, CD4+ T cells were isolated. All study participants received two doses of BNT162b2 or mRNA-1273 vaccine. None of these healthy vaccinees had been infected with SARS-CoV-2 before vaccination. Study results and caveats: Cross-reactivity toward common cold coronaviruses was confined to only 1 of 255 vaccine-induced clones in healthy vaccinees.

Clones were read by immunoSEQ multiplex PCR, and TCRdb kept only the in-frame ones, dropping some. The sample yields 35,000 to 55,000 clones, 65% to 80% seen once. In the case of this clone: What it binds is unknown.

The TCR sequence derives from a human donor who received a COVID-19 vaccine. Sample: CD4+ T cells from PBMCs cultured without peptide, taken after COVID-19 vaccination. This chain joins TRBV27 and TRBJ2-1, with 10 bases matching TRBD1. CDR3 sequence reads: CASAAGTGAISSYNEQFF. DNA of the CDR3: TGTGCCAGCGCAGCCGGGACAGGGGCTATAAGCTCCTACAATGAGCAGTTCTTC.